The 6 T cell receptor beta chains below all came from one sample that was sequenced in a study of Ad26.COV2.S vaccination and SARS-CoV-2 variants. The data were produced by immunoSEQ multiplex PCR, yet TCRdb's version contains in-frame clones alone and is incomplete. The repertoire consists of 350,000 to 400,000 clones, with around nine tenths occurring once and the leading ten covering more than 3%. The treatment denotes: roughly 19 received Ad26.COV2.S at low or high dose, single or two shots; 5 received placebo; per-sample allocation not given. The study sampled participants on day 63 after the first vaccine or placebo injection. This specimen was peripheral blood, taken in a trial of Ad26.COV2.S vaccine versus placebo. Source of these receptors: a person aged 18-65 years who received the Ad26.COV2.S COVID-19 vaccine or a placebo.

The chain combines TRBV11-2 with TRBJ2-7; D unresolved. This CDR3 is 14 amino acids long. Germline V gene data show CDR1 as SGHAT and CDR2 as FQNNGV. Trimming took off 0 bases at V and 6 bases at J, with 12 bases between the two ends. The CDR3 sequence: CASSLDTSWGEQYF. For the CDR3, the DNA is TGTGCCAGCAGCTTAGATACCTCATGGGGCGAGCAGTACTTC.

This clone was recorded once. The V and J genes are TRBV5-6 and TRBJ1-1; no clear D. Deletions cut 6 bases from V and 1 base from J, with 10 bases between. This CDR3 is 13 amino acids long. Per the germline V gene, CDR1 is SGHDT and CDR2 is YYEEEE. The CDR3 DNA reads TGTGCCAGCACGTGGCAGCCGAACACTGAAGCTTTCTTT. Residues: CASTWQPNTEAFF.

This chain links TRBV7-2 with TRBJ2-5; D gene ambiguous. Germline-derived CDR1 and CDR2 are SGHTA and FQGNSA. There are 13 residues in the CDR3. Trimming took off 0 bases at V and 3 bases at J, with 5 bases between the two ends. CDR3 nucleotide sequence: TGTGCCAGCAGCTTAGCAACTGAAGAGACCCAGTACTTC. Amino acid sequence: CASSLATEETQYF.

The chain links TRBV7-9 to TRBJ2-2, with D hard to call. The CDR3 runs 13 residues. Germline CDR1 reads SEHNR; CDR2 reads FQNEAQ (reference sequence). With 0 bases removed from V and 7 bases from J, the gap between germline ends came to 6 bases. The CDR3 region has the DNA TGTGCCAGCAGCTTAGCGAAACTCGGGGAGCTGTTTTTT. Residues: CASSLAKLGELFF.

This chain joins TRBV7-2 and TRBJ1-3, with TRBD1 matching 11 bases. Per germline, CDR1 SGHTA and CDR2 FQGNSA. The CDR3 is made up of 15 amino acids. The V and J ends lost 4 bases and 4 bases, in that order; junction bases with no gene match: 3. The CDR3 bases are TGTGCCAGCAGCTCCCGGACAGGGGGCGGAAACACCATATATTTT. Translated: CASSSRTGGGNTIYF.

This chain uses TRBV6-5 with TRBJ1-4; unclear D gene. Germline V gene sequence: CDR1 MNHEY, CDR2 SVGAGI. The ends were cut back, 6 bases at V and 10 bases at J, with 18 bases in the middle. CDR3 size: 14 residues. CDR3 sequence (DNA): TGTGCCAGCAGGGACGGTAGGCTTGATGGAAAACTGTTTTTT. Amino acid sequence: CASRDGRLDGKLFF.